This record concerns one T cell receptor (beta chain) sequence. Germline lookup yields CDR1 SEHNR and CDR2 FQNEAQ (reference sequence). J was trimmed by 6 bases and V by 5 bases; bases with no gene match: 11. The CDR3 has 16 amino acids. The sample belongs to a study of memory CD8 T cells in hepatitis C reinfection. Some clones are missing from TCRdb's copy, which holds only in-frame ones; the method was immunoSEQ multiplex PCR. The sample records about 46,000 clones, roughly nine tenths being singletons. The sample's time point: late/post reinfection, 12 to 24 weeks after detection. TCR sequencing was done directly ex vivo on sorted cells, without expansion in vitro. At all three reinfection time points, viable CD3+ CD8+ CD45RO- cells from two donors served as controls.

Source material: naive CD8+ T cells sorted from blood. V is TRBV7-9 and J is TRBJ2-1; 9 nucleotides align to TRBD2. This receptor was obtained from a young man with hepatitis C virus infection. In DNA, the CDR3 is TGTGCCAGCAGCGCCGCGGTAGCGGGAGTCCCCAATGAGCAGTTCTTC. Translation: CASSAAVAGVPNEQFF.